This T cell receptor (beta chain) derives from a study of long-term antiretroviral therapy in people with HIV. About the research overall: The oldest specimens predate the 2015 immediate-ART recommendation by about a decade.

Study findings and constraints: ART-treated samples gained diversity yet remained below transplant donor controls. Relative to control repertoires, HIV repertoires exhibited narrower CDR3 length ranges. Dominance of pre-ART expanded clones persisted, fluctuating and often declining after ART.

In this sample, this clone turned up once. The antigen is not known. The assay, immunoSEQ v3.0, was run at survey level. Libraries were prepared by immunoSEQ multiplex PCR; TCRdb keeps only in-frame clonotypes and omits some of them. Here the sample spans about 28,000 clones, roughly 87% being singletons. The source is a man aged 50 to 60 with HIV. Material: unsorted PBMCs, obtained 2 years after starting antiretroviral therapy.

The CDR3 bases are TGTGCCAGCACCGAAGGGGGGGCAGGGGAAAAACTGTTTTTT. It encodes CASTEGGAGEKLFF. The chain joins TRBV11-2 to TRBJ1-4; tentatively, D is TRBD1 (6 bases). The V gene's germline CDR1 is SGHAT and CDR2 FQNNGV. The CDR3 loop spans 14 amino acids. Trimming shortened V by 7 bases and J by 8 bases, and 17 bases separated the two germline ends.